This T cell receptor beta chain appears in the sequencing data of a study of beta chain features in type 1 diabetes. Study in general: The number of sorted cells examined across all samples was around 98 million.

This clone appeared many times. Antigen: not known. The whole isolated RNA underwent reverse transcription, so sequencing captured expressed TCRB transcripts. Reads from naive, central memory and regulatory T cell samples averaged roughly 3.3 million. TCRdb's table, derived via immunoSEQ multiplex PCR, lists solely in-frame clones and lacks some. Of more than 100,000 clones in the sample, around 17% were seen once. This CDR3 is built from 12 residues. V lost 0 bases and J 1 base, leaving 0 bases between the germline ends. Germline assignment: CDR1 LGHNA and CDR2 YNFKEQ. Study-level findings and limits: There was a moderate but significant shortening of TCRB CDR3s in all four CD4+ subsets of Type 1 diabetes patients. A greater similarity of naive, central memory and Treg TCRB repertoires was seen among patients than among healthy donors. Type 1 diabetes patients showed fewer insertions and more deletions at VDJ junctions.

This chain links TRBV4-2 with TRBJ1-1; D gene unclear. This receptor was taken from a man younger than 40 with type 1 diabetes. The sample was central memory CD4+ T cells from blood. Here the CDR3 DNA reads TGTGCCAGCAGCCAAGAGAACACTGAAGCTTTCTTT. It specifies CASSQENTEAFF.